The next 32 T cell receptor beta chains were all read from a single sample in a study of cytomegalovirus exposure and HLA in healthy donors. PCR was performed using 60 Vbeta and 13 Jbeta primers. Profiling relied on immunoSEQ multiplex PCR, and the TCRdb table lists in-frame clones only, not all of them. This table has 120,000 to 150,000 clones, around 10% appearing once. The sequencing sample was made of PBMCs. Source of these receptors: a male donor in good health and CMV-seronegative.

V gene TRBV4-2 combines with J gene TRBJ2-1, with TRBD2 identical over 9 bases. The length of the CDR3 is 14 residues. Per germline, CDR1 LGHNA and CDR2 YNFKEQ. After removal of 3 bases from V and 8 bases from J, the junction contained 5 bases not matched to a gene. CDR3 in amino acids: CASSQNSGSYEQFF. The CDR3 DNA follows: TGTGCCAGCAGCCAGAATAGCGGGAGCTATGAGCAGTTCTTC.

This clone was found a few times. This chain connects TRBV2 to TRBJ1-5; D might be TRBD1 (6 bases). Germline CDR1 SNHLY, CDR2 FYNNEI. Trimming pared 6 bases from V and 4 bases from J, leaving 13 bases between. The CDR3 runs to 14 residues. CDR3 residues: CASRAGTNNQPQHF. For the CDR3, the DNA is TGTGCCAGCAGAGCCGGGACAAATAATCAGCCCCAGCATTTT.

This clone was recorded a few times. CDR3 region: CASSGLAGNTGELFF. The CDR3 bases are TGTGCCAGCAGTGGACTAGCGGGCAACACCGGGGAGCTGTTTTTT. The chain couples TRBV2 to TRBJ2-2; 10 nucleotides match TRBD2. V shed 4 bases and J 2 bases; nucleotides not matched to a gene: 1. Germline V gene sequence: CDR1 SNHLY, CDR2 FYNNEI. The CDR3 extends over 15 amino acids.

This clone was counted only a few times. V and J are TRBV6-1 and TRBJ2-3, with TRBD2 identical over 9 bases. The CDR3 contains 15 residues. Per the germline V gene, CDR1 is MNHNS and CDR2 is SASEGT. V shed 4 bases and J 4 bases; nucleotides not matched to a gene: 6. This CDR3 is CASSVGTSRADTQYF. The DNA for the CDR3 is TGTGCCAGCAGTGTTGGGACTAGCCGGGCAGATACGCAGTATTTT.

This clone was observed a few times. In nucleotides, the CDR3 is TGTGCCAGCAACCCCTCCCTCGGTCCGAGCTCCTACGAGCAGTACTTC. Amino acids: CASNPSLGPSSYEQYF. V and J are TRBV7-9 and TRBJ2-7; D gene unclear. The CDR3 loop spans 16 amino acids. V lost 7 bases and J 0 bases, leaving 19 bases between the germline ends. CDR1 SEHNR and CDR2 FQNEAQ come from the germline V gene (reference sequence).

This clone was seen a handful of times. The genes are TRBV28 and TRBJ1-2, with no clear D. Germline CDR1 and CDR2: MDHEN and SYDVKM. The V and J ends lost 10 bases and 1 base respectively, with 13 bases between them. The CDR3 is 13 residues long. The CDR3 reads CATHKRLNYGYTF. CDR3 nucleotide sequence: TGTGCCACTCATAAACGACTTAACTATGGCTACACCTTC.

The chain recombines TRBV28 with TRBJ1-6, with D possibly TRBD1 on 6 matching bases. This CDR3 spans 17 amino acids. Germline CDR1 is MDHEN and CDR2 is SYDVKM. With 5 bases removed from V and 0 bases from J, the gap between germline ends came to 14 bases. The CDR3, as DNA: TGTGCCAGCAGTCGGAGACAGGCTATCTCCTATAATTCACCCCTCCACTTT. Its translation: CASSRRQAISYNSPLHF.

The gene calls are TRBV4-3 and TRBJ2-5, with 11 bases matching TRBD2. The CDR3 totals 17 residues. V trimming: 4 bases; J trimming: 2 bases; junction bases outside the gene matches: 9. Germline-derived CDR1 and CDR2 are LGHNA and YSLEER. The CDR3 is CASSPLLIAGGQETQYF. The CDR3 DNA reads as TGCGCCAGCAGCCCCCTGCTAATAGCGGGGGGGCAAGAGACCCAGTACTTC.

The chain links TRBV20-1 to TRBJ1-6; D call uncertain. CDR3 size: 11 residues. V lost 6 bases, J lost 5 bases, and 5 bases lay in between. CDR1 is DFQATT and CDR2 is SNEGSKA in the germline V gene (reference sequence). Here the CDR3 reads CSAPDNSPLHF. In DNA, the CDR3 is TGCAGTGCCCCTGATAATTCACCCCTCCACTTT.

This rearrangement joins TRBV7-9 to TRBJ1-2; TRBD1 matches at 9 bases. The CDR3 has 16 amino acids. With V trimmed by 5 bases and J by 8 bases, 15 bases remained unmatched. CDR1 SEHNR and CDR2 FQNEAQ come from the germline V gene (reference sequence). As DNA, the CDR3 is TGTGCCAGCAGCCCCAGTGAAGGACAGGGGTTTGGGGGCTACACCTTC. This codes for CASSPSEGQGFGGYTF.

This sequence joins TRBV14 and TRBJ2-3; 10 positions agree with TRBD1. Germline CDR1 is SGHDN and CDR2 is FVKESK. The V segment lost 5 bases and the J segment 0 bases; nucleotides outside the gene matches: 17. The CDR3 loop spans 20 amino acids. The DNA for the CDR3 is TGTGCCAGCAGCGCAAGAAGGGGACAGGGGACCTTCGCTAGCACAGATACGCAGTATTTT. Protein product: CASSARRGQGTFASTDTQYF.

Only a few counts were recorded for this clone. The rearrangement uses TRBV7-2 and TRBJ1-2; TRBD1 matches at 7 bases. V shed 3 bases, J shed 5 bases, and the junction held 3 bases outside the gene matches. This CDR3 region has 13 residues. CDR1 and CDR2 from the germline V gene are SGHTA and FQGNSA. The CDR3 region is CASSFDRAYGYTF. In DNA form, the CDR3 reads TGTGCCAGCAGCTTTGACAGGGCGTATGGCTACACCTTC.

This clone was observed a few times. CDR3: CASSGRRGSTDTQYF. The CDR3 coding sequence is TGTGCCAGTAGTGGTCGTAGGGGTAGCACAGATACGCAGTATTTT. The chain uses TRBV19 and TRBJ2-3, with D possibly being TRBD1 (5 bases). Germline CDR1 reads LNHDA; CDR2 reads SQIVND (reference sequence). V was cut by 5 bases and J by 0 bases, with 12 bases left in between. The CDR3 runs 15 residues.

The J gene is TRBJ2-3, the V gene TRBV4-2; perhaps TRBD2 as D (6 bases). Between the trimmed V and J ends, which lost 4 bases and 2 bases, there was a span of 19 bases. CDR1 and CDR2 (germline): LGHNA, YNFKEQ. CDR3 length: 17 residues. In DNA form, the CDR3 reads TGTGCCAGCAGCCCCTCGCGGAGTAGCGGATTCACAGATACGCAGTATTTT. It translates to CASSPSRSSGFTDTQYF.

The CDR3 is CASSTVYQETQYF. The DNA of the CDR3 is TGTGCCAGTAGTACAGTGTACCAAGAGACCCAGTACTTC. V gene TRBV19 combines with J gene TRBJ2-5; unclear D gene. The CDR3 is 13 residues long. Germline V gene sequence: CDR1 LNHDA, CDR2 SQIVND (reference sequence). V lost 4 bases to trimming and J lost 0 bases, with 6 bases between them.

The gene calls are TRBV4-1 and TRBJ2-7, with 9 nucleotides matching TRBD1. The CDR3 length is 15 residues. Germline V gives CDR1 MGHRA, CDR2 YSYEKL. After removal of 2 bases from V and 7 bases from J, the junction contained 9 bases not matched to a gene. The chain's CDR3 is CASSQPGQGLGEQYF. In nucleotides, the CDR3 is TGCGCCAGCAGCCAACCGGGACAGGGCCTTGGTGAGCAGTACTTC.

V is TRBV28 and J is TRBJ1-5; 8 nucleotides match TRBD1. J was trimmed by 6 bases and V by 3 bases; bases with no gene match: 10. Germline lookup yields CDR1 MDHEN and CDR2 SYDVKM. There are 16 residues in the CDR3. In DNA, the CDR3 is TGTGCCAGCAGTTTCGGGGCCCGACAGGGGACTCAGCCCCAGCATTTT. Translated, it gives CASSFGARQGTQPQHF.

J is TRBJ2-7 and V is TRBV4-1; 12 nucleotides match TRBD2. The CDR3 has 19 amino acids. Losses at the gene ends were 1 base for V and 4 bases for J; bases not matched to a gene: 14. Germline V gene data show CDR1 as MGHRA and CDR2 as YSYEKL. The CDR3 loop is CASSQVSERLAGVRYEQYF. The CDR3, as DNA: TGCGCCAGCAGCCAAGTCAGCGAACGACTAGCGGGAGTCCGTTACGAGCAGTACTTC.

This clone was counted only a few times. The V call is TRBV6-1, the J call TRBJ2-2, with 7 bases aligning to TRBD1. The germline CDR1 and CDR2 sequences are MNHNS and SASEGT. The CDR3 totals 15 residues. Trimming cost V 4 bases and J 1 base; bases outside gene matches: 3. The CDR3 here is CASSGQGVNTGELFF. In DNA form, the CDR3 reads TGTGCCAGCAGTGGACAGGGAGTGAACACCGGGGAGCTGTTTTTT.

The genes are TRBV19 and TRBJ2-2; 7 nucleotides match TRBD1. CDR1 and CDR2 (germline): LNHDA, SQIVND (reference sequence). Unmatched junction bases numbered 3, after V lost 5 bases and J lost 3 bases. This CDR3 has 14 residues. CDR3 residues: CASSPGGYTGELFF. The DNA for the CDR3 is TGTGCCAGTAGTCCAGGGGGTTACACCGGGGAGCTGTTTTTT.

This clone was detected a few times. The chain links TRBV7-3 to TRBJ1-6; 8 bases align to TRBD1. The germline gives CDR1 SGHTA, CDR2 FQGTGA. CDR3 length equals 14 residues. V shed 3 bases, J shed 7 bases, and the junction held 2 bases outside the gene matches. CDR3 loop: CASSFTGGNSPLHF. The DNA for the CDR3 is TGTGCCAGCAGCTTTACAGGGGGAAATTCACCCCTCCACTTT. The full variable domain, with the rest looked up from reference TRBV7-3 and TRBJ1-6, is GAGVSQTPSNKVTEKGKYVELRCDPISGHTALYWYRQSLGQGPEFLIYFQGTGAADDSGLPNDRFFAVRPEGSVSTLKIQRTERGDSAVYLCASSFTGGNSPLHFGNGTRLTVT.

Worth noting for this clone: The conserved phenylalanine or tryptophan is not found at the CDR3 terminus, so this likely reflects a read error. The rearrangement joins TRBV2 to TRBJ1-2; D perhaps matches TRBD1 (6 bases). V lost 5 bases, J lost 5 bases, and 18 bases lay in between. CDR1 is SNHLY and CDR2 is FYNNEI in the germline V gene. This CDR3 is 15 amino acids long. The CDR3 sequence is CASSLETGGSYGYTV. The CDR3 DNA is TGTGCCAGCAGTTTGGAGACAGGCGGGTCGTATGGCTACACCGTC.

This clone was seen a handful of times. The chain couples TRBV7-2 to TRBJ2-7; a possible D gene is TRBD1 (6 bases). Per the germline V gene, CDR1 is SGHTA and CDR2 is FQGNSA. The germline V and J ends were trimmed by 1 base and 0 bases, with 13 bases remaining between them. CDR3 length: 16 amino acids. CDR3 amino acids: CASSLVSGTSSYEQYF. The CDR3 DNA reads TGTGCCAGCAGCTTAGTGTCTGGGACAAGCTCCTACGAGCAGTACTTC.

This clone turned up a few times. V gene TRBV7-3 combines with J gene TRBJ2-3; TRBD2 aligns across 9 bases. With 5 bases clipped from V and 0 bases from J, the junction kept 6 bases outside the gene matches. CDR1 SGHTA and CDR2 FQGTGA come from the germline V gene. This CDR3 spans 16 amino acids. The CDR3 loop is CASSPSGRPSTDTQYF. CDR3 sequence (DNA): TGTGCCAGCAGCCCAAGCGGGAGGCCTAGCACAGATACGCAGTATTTT.

V is TRBV10-3 and J is TRBJ1-3; 7 nucleotides match TRBD1. The germline V gene has CDR1 ENHRY and CDR2 SYGVKD. J lost 4 bases, V lost 4 bases, and 4 bases had no gene match. CDR3 length: 14 amino acids. CDR3 sequence: CAISGGQTGNTIYF. CDR3 DNA: TGTGCCATCAGTGGGGGACAGACCGGAAACACCATATATTTT.

The genes are TRBV11-2 and TRBJ2-1; D is possibly TRBD1 (6 bases). The ends were cut back, 2 bases at V and 7 bases at J, with 12 bases in the middle. The CDR3 spans 14 residues. The germline CDR1 and CDR2 sequences are SGHAT and FQNNGV. DNA for the CDR3: TGTGCCAGCAGCTTATCCCGAGGGGGAAATGAGCAGTTCTTC. It specifies CASSLSRGGNEQFF.

The genes are TRBV7-2 and TRBJ1-1; TRBD1 aligns across 7 bases. The CDR3 loop spans 14 amino acids. Looked up from germline, CDR1 is SGHTA and CDR2 is FQGNSA. The ends lost 4 bases at V and 4 bases at J; junction bases unmatched: 6. The CDR3 here is CASSSPHRGTEAFF. The CDR3 DNA follows: TGTGCCAGCAGCTCGCCCCACAGGGGCACTGAAGCTTTCTTT.

The V and J genes are TRBV7-6 and TRBJ1-1; D possibly corresponds to TRBD1 (5 bases). The germline V gene has CDR1 SGHVS and CDR2 FNYEAQ. Trimming took 5 bases from V and 3 from J, leaving 19 bases between them. The CDR3 sequence is 16 residues long. For the CDR3, the DNA is TGTGCCAGCAGCCTGCCCCTAGGGACTTTGGACACTGAAGCTTTCTTT. Translated, it gives CASSLPLGTLDTEAFF.

This clone has just a few counts. The chain carries TRBV7-8 and TRBJ2-7, with D unresolved. Germline V gene sequence: CDR1 SGHVS, CDR2 FQNEAQ. Trimming cost V 0 bases and J 0 bases, with 6 bases left between them. CDR3 size: 14 residues. The CDR3 DNA sequence: TGTGCCAGCAGCTTAGCGATTAGCTCCTACGAGCAGTACTTC. Translation: CASSLAISSYEQYF.

This clone was seen a handful of times. The V call is TRBV27, the J call TRBJ2-1, with D tentatively TRBD2 (6 bases). CDR1 and CDR2 from the germline V gene are MNHEY and SMNVEV (reference sequence). V was trimmed by 3 bases and J by 2 bases, leaving 8 bases between them. This CDR3 contains 14 residues. The CDR3 protein is CASSLGLTYNEQFF. CDR3 coding DNA: TGTGCCAGCAGTTTGGGACTTACCTACAATGAGCAGTTCTTC.

This CDR3 reads CASRRFTGGLYEQYF. CDR3 coding DNA: TGTGCCAGCAGAAGATTTACAGGGGGCCTCTACGAGCAGTACTTC. The chain couples TRBV6-5 to TRBJ2-7, with TRBD1 identical over 9 bases. The CDR3 loop spans 15 amino acids. Trimming at V came to 6 bases and at J to 3 bases, leaving 9 bases not matched to a gene. Germline V gene sequence: CDR1 MNHEY, CDR2 SVGAGI.

This clone appeared a few times. The chain couples TRBV14 to TRBJ2-3; TRBD1 is a possible D gene (6 bases). In germline, CDR1 is SGHDN, CDR2 FVKESK. The CDR3 spans 16 residues. The germline V and J ends were trimmed by 8 bases and 2 bases, with 20 bases remaining between them. CDR3 nucleotides: TGTGCCAGCCTCCCTTCGACAGGCCTCCCCACAGATACGCAGTATTTT. Translation: CASLPSTGLPTDTQYF.